The rows below give T cell receptor beta chains drawn from one sample of a study of blood T cell repertoires in COVID-19. Sequencing was performed with immunoSEQ multiplex PCR; in TCRdb, only in-frame clones are kept and a portion is missing. The table has hundreds of thousands of clones, about 87% seen once. Material: PBMCs or T cells enriched from blood (not recorded which). The receptors come from a woman aged 50 to 60 who had recovered from COVID-19. The CDR3 runs from the conserved cysteine through the conserved F or W. D genes are given only for firm matches. Clone size is stated in some rows and not others, as once, few, many or a class when expanded.

v_gene	abundance	len	j_gene	d_gene	CDR3aa	CDR3nt
TRBV10-3	-	13	TRBJ1-2	-	CAISDRGSYGYTF	TGTGCCATCAGTGACCGAGGGAGTTATGGCTACACCTTC
TRBV29-1	-	17	TRBJ1-5	TRBD1	CSVTWPGQGSTDQPQHF	TGCAGCGTTACTTGGCCGGGACAGGGATCGACGGATCAGCCCCAGCATTTT
TRBV11-3	-	15	TRBJ2-1	-	CASSLDRRNGIEQFF	TGTGCCAGCAGCTTAGATCGCAGAAACGGGATCGAGCAGTTCTTC
TRBV11-2	-	16	TRBJ1-6	-	CASSLAIGTINSPLHF	TGTGCCAGCAGCTTAGCGATCGGGACAATTAATTCACCCCTCCACTTT
TRBV7-6	-	14	TRBJ2-1	TRBD2	CASSEREVYNEQFF	TGTGCCAGCAGCGAGCGGGAGGTTTATAATGAGCAGTTCTTC
TRBV27	-	16	TRBJ2-7	TRBD1	CASSFAPGQGPYEQYF	TGTGCCAGCAGTTTCGCCCCGGGACAGGGGCCCTACGAGCAGTACTTC
TRBV4-1	-	16	TRBJ1-4	-	CASSQDGIGANEKLFF	TGCGCCAGCAGCCAAGATGGTATAGGAGCTAATGAAAAACTGTTTTTT
TRBV24-1	-	11	TRBJ2-7	-	CATLSSNEQYF	TGTGCCACCTTGAGTAGTAACGAGCAGTACTTC
TRBV18	-	13	TRBJ2-1	-	CASSPRLGNEQFF	TGTGCCAGCTCACCCAGACTTGGCAATGAGCAGTTCTTC
TRBV3-1/TRBV3-2	-	12	TRBJ1-2	-	CASSQEGGGYTF	TGTGCCAGCAGCCAAGAGGGGGGTGGCTACACCTTC
TRBV3-1/TRBV3-2	-	13	TRBJ1-1	-	CASSQARGTEAFF	TGTGCCAGCAGCCAAGCAAGGGGTACTGAAGCTTTCTTT
TRBV27	-	15	TRBJ2-1	TRBD2	CASSQTSGLRNEQFF	TGTGCCAGCAGCCAAACTAGCGGCTTACGGAATGAGCAGTTCTTC
TRBV9	-	16	TRBJ2-1	TRBD2	CASSEYPGLAGGEQFF	TGTGCCAGCAGCGAATACCCGGGACTAGCGGGGGGTGAGCAGTTCTTC
TRBV7-2	-	13	TRBJ1-3	-	CASSLDMKNTIYF	TGTGCCAGCAGCTTAGACATGAAGAACACCATATATTTT
TRBV4-1	-	16	TRBJ2-5	TRBD2	CASSQSGGPMRETQYF	TGCGCCAGCAGCCAATCGGGAGGGCCAATGCGGGAGACCCAGTACTTC
TRBV7-2	-	16	TRBJ2-7	TRBD1	CASTLDPGTGAYEQYF	TGTGCCAGCACCCTGGACCCAGGGACAGGGGCCTACGAGCAGTACTTC
TRBV2	-	15	TRBJ2-5	TRBD2	CASSSSGGIQETQYF	TGTGCCAGCAGTAGTAGCGGGGGTATTCAAGAGACCCAGTACTTC
TRBV4-2	-	18	TRBJ2-1	TRBD2	CASSPGTSGSTFPPEQFF	TGTGCCAGCAGCCCAGGGACTAGCGGGAGTACATTCCCACCTGAGCAGTTCTTC
TRBV18	-	16	TRBJ2-2	TRBD2	CASSLLGLAATGELFF	TGTGCCAGCTCACTTCTCGGACTAGCGGCCACCGGGGAGCTGTTTTTT
TRBV7-9	-	12	TRBJ1-1	-	CASSRQLPEAFF	TGTGCCAGCAGCCGACAACTCCCTGAAGCTTTCTTT
TRBV6-5	-	15	TRBJ1-3	-	CASRPTELSGNTIYF	TGTGCCAGCAGACCGACGGAGCTCTCTGGAAACACCATATATTTT
TRBV11-2	-	11	TRBJ2-5	-	CASSFRETQYF	TGTGCCAGCAGCTTTCGGGAGACCCAGTACTTC
TRBV7-8	-	16	TRBJ1-2	-	CASSLGRGEGDYGYTF	TGTGCCAGCAGCTTAGGGCGCGGGGAGGGAGACTATGGCTACACCTTC
TRBV2	few	11	TRBJ2-7	-	CASRSYYEQYF	TGTGCCAGCAGGTCCTACTACGAGCAGTACTTC
TRBV27	-	15	TRBJ2-2	TRBD2	CASSFLAGGNGELFF	TGTGCCAGCAGTTTCTTAGCGGGAGGGAACGGGGAGCTGTTTTTT